This TCR beta chain derives from a study of cytomegalovirus exposure and HLA in healthy donors. General study findings and limits: Among TCR beta chains of equal frequency, HLA-associated ones were more clonally expanded in a later analysis. For most TCR beta V segments, an earlier analysis put the productive rate at about 87% or about 30% of the time. Altogether, 160 or so TCR beta chains were recorded as cytomegalovirus-associated.

Nominally healthy donors provided the samples, though records likely missed some immune exposures. V lost 2 bases and J 5 bases, leaving 10 bases between the germline ends. In germline, CDR1 is SGDLS, CDR2 YYNGEE. The CDR3 sequence is 14 residues long. The PCR contained 60 Vbeta and 13 Jbeta primers. Sequencing was performed with immunoSEQ multiplex PCR; in TCRdb, only in-frame clones are kept and a portion is missing. Of 150,000 to 200,000 clones in the sample, roughly 85% were seen once. On this clone: Its antigen is not known.

The clonotype originates from a woman between 45 and 65 years old in good health and CMV-seropositive. The chain is built from TRBV9 and TRBJ1-4; a possible D gene is TRBD1 (6 bases). The sequencing sample was made of PBMCs. CDR3 protein: CASSVDRSNEKLFF. In nucleotides, the CDR3 is TGTGCCAGCAGCGTTGACAGGAGCAATGAAAAACTGTTTTTT.